This note documents a single T cell receptor beta chain sequence. This clone was seen more than once but under ten times. The specificity of this receptor is unknown. Within one base of it there is no much larger clone, and no base qualities were kept. The CDR3 regions of human TCRbeta chains were subjected to immunosequencing. The published analysis was carried out like this. Repertoire TCRs were matched against a reference library of SARS-CoV-2-specific TCRs generated with the MIRA antigen-specificity platform. Breadth meant the fraction of unique TCRs that were SARS-CoV-2-associated, whereas depth meant the fraction of total T cells that were SARS-CoV-2-associated. Using the MIRA data, every spike-specific TCR was mapped to the spike region that the TCR reacted to and assigned to either a CD4 or a CD8 class. Log10-transformed breadth and depth values were compared by one-way ANOVA with Sidak's multiple comparisons tests. The clones in this table, taken by TCRdb from immuneACCESS, are in-frame only. Not every clone is retained; where verified, under half of the shortfall comes from an unresolved V gene, and the cause of the rest is unknown. V and J calls and clone size are as listed in that table; D and trimming were resolved from the DNA. The sample yields about 120,000 clones; about 81% were counted once. Jointly, the top ten make up 3.5% to 5.5% of the sample.

From its cysteine to its phenylalanine, the CDR3 spans 16 amino acids. Of all the DNA, just the CDR3 is kept, 48 bases in frame from base 1. The germline V gene gives CDR1 as KGHSH and CDR2 as LQKENI. V and J lose 0 bases and 1 base, and a span of 12 bases separates them. The sample comes from a study of T cell responses to AZD1222 COVID-19 vaccine (TCRdb year 2021). Background on the whole study: AZD1222 recipients given second doses at about 4 weeks or at about 12 weeks were pooled, since spike-specific TCR depth and breadth were not found to differ between the two schedules. TCR sequencing covered roughly 230 trial participants: 200 to 210 given two doses of AZD1222 and 26 given two doses of MenACWY control vaccine. Trial participants were enrolled into age subgroups of 18-55, 56-69 and 70-plus years, which contained around 150, 28 and 57 TCR-sequenced participants, respectively. Beyond this particular receptor, the publication reports: Spike-specific TCR breadth and depth rose significantly after two AZD1222 doses compared with day 0 and with MenACWY recipients. Participants were mostly white British and included more females than males, and it was suggested by the authors that clonal diversity may have been underestimated. Because no day 14 peak-response samples were available, repertoires were characterized only after the peak T cell response. Reportedly, almost half of the unique spike-specific TCRs recognized epitopes lying outside the regions that are mutated in the B.1.351 and B.1.1.7 variants. Conclusions about previously exposed vaccinees are limited because only five to seven AZD1222 recipients were SARS-CoV-2 seropositive at baseline. The vaccine-associated CD4 TCRs covered the entire spike protein, and the dominant responses fell in regions 160-218 and 743-854. The 56-69-year group was small, and its depth increase did not reach significance, likely because of low power.

Sample time point, as interpreted from the label and publication: baseline before first vaccination. Vaccinee samples came from UK trials COV001 and COV002, including a single-blind randomized controlled phase 2/3 trial of AZD1222 (ChAdOx1 nCoV-19) in healthy adults. Trial participant PBMC samples were collected at day 0 and day 28 after the second dose for TCRbeta chain sequencing. The source is an adult in good health. Sequencing was performed on peripheral blood, taken on day 0 of AZD1222 vaccination. This receptor chain uses TRBV18 and TRBJ1-1; the D gene cannot be named for sure. Here is the DNA: TGTGCCAGCTCACCACCGGGCCCTCAAGAGAACACTGAAGCTTTCTTT. Its protein is CASSPPGPQENTEAFF.